This T cell receptor (beta chain) was retrieved from a study of shared clonotypes between healthy human individuals. A note on this clone: Its antigen is not identified.

Study-level points and caveats: Clonotype sharing among the donors was expected to vary with sequencing depth. Sampling included only blood; tissue repertoires likely differ.

V was pared by 9 bases and J by 7 bases, with 12 bases between. The CDR3 has 11 amino acids. CDR1 and CDR2 (germline): MDHEN, SYDVKM. Naive CD8 cells comprised CD45RO-negative, CCR7-positively selected cells, excluding terminally differentiated effector memory CD45RA+ cells. Deep-level settings were used for running the assay. Assay: immunoSEQ multiplex PCR; the TCRdb copy retains only in-frame clones and omits some. The sample holds about 2.1 million clones, over 85% seen once. The sequenced material came from naive CD8+ T cells from PBMCs. This TCR came from a man in his late teens or twenties in good health. Some clones in this sample may be carry-over from other donors' samples. This sequence joins TRBV28 and TRBJ2-5; D may be TRBD2 (6 bases). CDR3 nucleotides: TGTGCCAGTAAGGGACTGGGGACCCAGTACTTC. It is translated as CASKGLGTQYF.